This T cell receptor (beta chain) was observed in a study of blood T cell repertoires in COVID-19. CDR3 length equals 13 residues. Germline CDR1 is SEHNR and CDR2 is FQNEAQ (reference sequence). V shed 1 base, J shed 16 bases, and the junction held 8 bases outside the gene matches. This study enrolled people aged 18 to 89 from roughly 24 US geographic areas. Data came from immunoSEQ multiplex PCR; TCRdb stores just in-frame clones and leaves some out. Of around 130,000 clones in the sample, around 84% were seen once. This clonotype originated in a man in his forties with acute COVID-19. The source material was PBMCs or T cells enriched from blood (not recorded which). V is TRBV7-9 and J is TRBJ2-1; 9 positions agree with TRBD2. CDR3 in DNA: TGTGCCAGCAGCTTAGTCGGGTTAGCGGGGGTATTCTTC. It translates to CASSLVGLAGVFF.